This T cell receptor (beta chain) was recorded in a study of shared clonotypes between healthy human individuals (dated by TCRdb to about 2020). Notes on the research overall: A few men and two women, aged 18 to 49 years, made up the cohort. For each donor, CD4 naive and CD4 memory were each run on three plates, CD8 naive on two plates, and CD8 memory on one plate. To estimate repertoire size and how much clonotype sharing occurs between individuals, the study deeply sequenced the blood TCR repertoires of 4 to 6 healthy adults. To increase sequencing depth and limit assay-specific biases, different laboratories used diverse techniques to prepare libraries and sequence TCR repertoires. Per donor, leukapheresis produced somewhere between about 0.8 and 9 billion PBMCs. Broad study findings and their caveats: Only blood was sampled, and tissue TCR repertoires likely differ from those in blood. Rarefaction of sorted-subset datasets indicated incomplete sequencing despite the large sequencing depth. Naive subsets generally had larger estimated clonotype richness than memory subsets. The small number of donors limited the genetic and exposure-history diversity represented. Sharing across several donors was observed for around 4.8% of naive CD4, less than 4% of naive CD8, about 2.3% of memory CD4, and around 0.4% of memory CD8 clonotypes. Pairwise subsampling indicated that sequencing depth was expected to affect the degree of clonotype sharing among donors. Clonotypes shared by all four sorted-subset donors showed higher generation probabilities than non-shared clonotypes.

Donors were healthy HIV-negative adults with no recently reported acute infections or vaccinations. All donors were Caucasian adults living in Nashville, Tennessee, USA. CD4+ T cells were enriched through magnetic negative selection, after which naive cells were positively selected on CD45RA and the remaining negative fraction served as the memory subset. Blood was collected by leukapheresis, and PBMCs were isolated by Ficoll-Histopaque density gradient centrifugation and then cryopreserved in liquid nitrogen vapor phase. Analytical flow cytometry was used to check the purity and quantity of each magnetically sorted T cell population. Genomic DNA was isolated from each sorted fraction and quantified by UV absorbance on a Nanodrop 2000c. Details on this clone: What antigen it recognizes has not been identified. Base qualities were left out, and no much larger clone turns up one base away.

Measured from the cysteine to the phenylalanine, the CDR3 is 14 residues long. Only CDR3 DNA remains: 42 bases, in frame from the first base. The trim is 0 bases for V and 7 bases for J, with a gap of 13 bases between the germline ends. The germline V gene encodes CDR1 SGHTA and CDR2 FQGTGA. Using the deep immunoSEQ assay, TCR CDR3 regions were amplified from genomic DNA by multiplex PCR. For each cell subset, the extracted genomic DNA was distributed evenly across all wells of several immunoSEQ 96-well plates, and each plate served as one replicate. Each replicate PCR for sorted subsets received roughly 200 ng genomic DNA, equal to about 30,000 T cell genomes. Purified libraries were measured with a Qubit 3.0 fluorometer, size-checked on a Bioanalyzer 2100, and measured again with the KAPA Library Quantification kit. Every immunoSEQ 96-well plate was sequenced on a dedicated single-read 150-cycle Illumina NextSeq 550 flow cell. Per the original workflow: The immunoSEQ output contained only junctional sequences without quality scores, so filtering could not match that applied to full-length reads. To assign V/J genes and CDR3, sequences were annotated against IMGT germline references using PyIR, a Python wrapper for IgBLAST v1.9. Reads were removed for weak V/J assignments (E-value above 1e-6), missing CDR3, stop codons, out-of-frame junctions, or ambiguous translated residues. V3J clonotypes were defined as sequences sharing the same inferred V gene, J gene, and CDR3 amino acid sequence. To compute the percentage overlap between repertoires, the number of shared unique clonotypes was divided by the size of the smaller repertoire. Three approaches were used to assess repertoire richness: RTK rarefaction, the Chao1 estimator, and Recon v2.1 estimates of unobserved clonotypes. Generation probabilities for all TCRbeta clonotypes obtained by the gDNA method from a handful of donors were computed using OLGA. The source is immuneACCESS, and TCRdb retained only in-frame sequences with V and J called. Part of the clones is not carried over; for the studies checked, unresolved V genes explain less than half of this, and the remainder is unexplained. The D gene and trimming were derived from the DNA, and the V and J assignments and clone size from that table. The sample table shows around 2.1 million clones, and around 95% are seen once. Of the sample, over 0.1% is held by the ten largest clones.

Material: naive CD4+ T cells sorted from blood. According to the study, the label for this sample's cell subset or site signals: CD45RA+ positively selected. This sequence uses TRBV7-3 and TRBJ2-7, with no confident D gene call. The source is a man between 18 and 35 years old in good health. The CDR3 sequence is CASSLTPGSLEQYF. The nucleotide sequence reads as follows: TGTGCCAGCAGCTTAACCCCCGGCTCGCTGGAGCAGTACTTC.